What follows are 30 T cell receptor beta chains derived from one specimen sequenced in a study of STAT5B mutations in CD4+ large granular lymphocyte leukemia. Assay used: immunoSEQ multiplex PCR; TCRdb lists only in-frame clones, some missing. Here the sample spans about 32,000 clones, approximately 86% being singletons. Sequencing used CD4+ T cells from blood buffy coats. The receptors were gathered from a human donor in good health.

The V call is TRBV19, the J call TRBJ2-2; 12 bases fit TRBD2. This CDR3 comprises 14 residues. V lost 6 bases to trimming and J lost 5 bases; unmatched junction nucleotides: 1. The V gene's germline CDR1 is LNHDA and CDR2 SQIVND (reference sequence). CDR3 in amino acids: CASRLAGGTGELFF. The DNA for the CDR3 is TGTGCCAGTAGACTAGCGGGAGGAACCGGGGAGCTGTTTTTT.

The CDR3 bases are TGTGCCAGCAGTTCCGAGGGACAGGAGCTGAGTTTCTACGAGCAGTACTTC. Its protein is CASSSEGQELSFYEQYF. The chain is built from TRBV28 and TRBJ2-7; 8 bases line up with TRBD1. The V and J ends lost 4 bases and 3 bases, in that order; junction bases with no gene match: 14. The CDR3 is 17 residues long. In germline, CDR1 is MDHEN, CDR2 SYDVKM. Full variable domain (missing parts from reference TRBV28 and TRBJ2-7): DVKVTQSSRYLVKRTGEKVFLECVQDMDHENMFWYRQDPGLGLRLIYFSYDVKMKEKGDIPEGYSVSREKKERFSLILESASTNQTSMYLCASSSEGQELSFYEQYFGPGTRLTVT.

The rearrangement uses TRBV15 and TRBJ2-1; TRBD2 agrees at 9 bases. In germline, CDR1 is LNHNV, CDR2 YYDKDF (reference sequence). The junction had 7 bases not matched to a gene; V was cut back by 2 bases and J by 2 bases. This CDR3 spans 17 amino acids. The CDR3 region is CATSRLGGRGTYNEQFF. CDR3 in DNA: TGTGCCACCAGCAGATTAGGCGGGAGGGGGACCTACAATGAGCAGTTCTTC.

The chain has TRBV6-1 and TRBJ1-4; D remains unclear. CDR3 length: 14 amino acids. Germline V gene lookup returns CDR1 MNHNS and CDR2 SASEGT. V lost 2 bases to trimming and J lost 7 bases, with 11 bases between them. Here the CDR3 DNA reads TGTGCCAGCAGTGAAAGCGGACGCCGTGAAAAACTGTTTTTT. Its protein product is CASSESGRREKLFF.

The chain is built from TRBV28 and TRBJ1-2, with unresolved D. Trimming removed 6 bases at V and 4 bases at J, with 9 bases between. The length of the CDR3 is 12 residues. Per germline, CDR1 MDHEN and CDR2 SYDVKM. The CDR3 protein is CASSPGPYGYTF. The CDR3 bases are TGTGCCAGCAGCCCTGGACCCTATGGCTACACCTTC.

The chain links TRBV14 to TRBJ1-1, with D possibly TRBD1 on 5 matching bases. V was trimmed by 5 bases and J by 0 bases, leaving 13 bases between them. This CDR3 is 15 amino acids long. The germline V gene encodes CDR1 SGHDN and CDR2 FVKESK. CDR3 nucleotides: TGTGCCAGCAGCACCATGGGACCCATGAACACTGAAGCTTTCTTT. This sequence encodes CASSTMGPMNTEAFF.

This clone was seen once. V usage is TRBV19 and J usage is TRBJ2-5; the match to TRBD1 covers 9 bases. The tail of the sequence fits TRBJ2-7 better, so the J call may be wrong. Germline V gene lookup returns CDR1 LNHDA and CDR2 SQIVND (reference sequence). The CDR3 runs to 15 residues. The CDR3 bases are TGTGCCAGTAGTATCGGGGACAGGGCGCCCTACGAGCAGTACTTC. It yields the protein CASSIGDRAPYEQYF.

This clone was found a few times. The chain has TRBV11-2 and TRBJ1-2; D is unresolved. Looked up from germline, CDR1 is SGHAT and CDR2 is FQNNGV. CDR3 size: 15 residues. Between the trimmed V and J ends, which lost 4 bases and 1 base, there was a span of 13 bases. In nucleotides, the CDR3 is TGTGCCAGCAGCTCCCTGGCAGGTTATAACTATGGCTACACCTTC. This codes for CASSSLAGYNYGYTF.

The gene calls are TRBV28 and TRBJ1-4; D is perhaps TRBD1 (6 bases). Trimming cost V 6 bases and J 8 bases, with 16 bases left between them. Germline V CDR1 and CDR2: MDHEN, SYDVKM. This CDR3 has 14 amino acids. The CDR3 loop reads CASRASGVQEKLFF. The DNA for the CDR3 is TGTGCCAGCAGAGCCTCAGGGGTACAGGAAAAACTGTTTTTT.

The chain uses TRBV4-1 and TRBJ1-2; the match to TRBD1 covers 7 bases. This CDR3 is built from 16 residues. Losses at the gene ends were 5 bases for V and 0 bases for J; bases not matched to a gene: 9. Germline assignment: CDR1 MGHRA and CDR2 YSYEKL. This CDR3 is CASSKGVTGPNYGYTF. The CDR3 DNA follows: TGCGCCAGCAGCAAAGGAGTGACAGGGCCTAACTATGGCTACACCTTC.

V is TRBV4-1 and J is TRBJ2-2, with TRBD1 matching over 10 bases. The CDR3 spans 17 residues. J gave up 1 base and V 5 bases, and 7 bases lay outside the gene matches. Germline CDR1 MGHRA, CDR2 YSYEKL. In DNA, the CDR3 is TGCGCCAGCAGCGGGATGACAGGGGGCATGAACACCGGGGAGCTGTTTTTT. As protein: CASSGMTGGMNTGELFF.

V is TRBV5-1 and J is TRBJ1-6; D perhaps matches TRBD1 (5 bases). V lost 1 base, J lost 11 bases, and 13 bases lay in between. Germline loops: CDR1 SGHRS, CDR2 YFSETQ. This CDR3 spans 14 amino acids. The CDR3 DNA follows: TGCGCCAGCAGCTTGAGGTGGGGGGAAGCACCCCTCCACTTT. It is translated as CASSLRWGEAPLHF. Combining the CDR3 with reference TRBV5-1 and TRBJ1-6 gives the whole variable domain KAGVTQTPRYLIKTRGQQVTLSCSPISGHRSVSWYQQTPGQGLQFLFEYFSETQRNKGNFPGRFSGRQFSNSRSEMNVSTLELGDSALYLCASSLRWGEAPLHFGNGTRLTVT.

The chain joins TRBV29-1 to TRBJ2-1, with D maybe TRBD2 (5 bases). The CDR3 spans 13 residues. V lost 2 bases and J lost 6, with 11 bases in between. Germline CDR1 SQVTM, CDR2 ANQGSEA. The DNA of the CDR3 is TGCAGCGTTGAATTTTGGACTTCCAATGAGCAGTTCTTC. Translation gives CSVEFWTSNEQFF.

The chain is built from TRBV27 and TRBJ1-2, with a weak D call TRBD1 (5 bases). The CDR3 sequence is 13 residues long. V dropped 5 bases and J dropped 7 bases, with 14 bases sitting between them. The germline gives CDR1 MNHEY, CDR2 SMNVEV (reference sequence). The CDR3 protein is CASSRESGFGYTF. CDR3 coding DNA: TGTGCCAGCAGTAGAGAATCAGGGTTTGGCTACACCTTC.

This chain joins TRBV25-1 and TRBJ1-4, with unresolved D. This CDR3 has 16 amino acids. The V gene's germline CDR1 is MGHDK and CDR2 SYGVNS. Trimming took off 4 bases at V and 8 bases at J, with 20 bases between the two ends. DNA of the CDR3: TGTGCCAGCAGTGGGATTACGGGGAATGGAAAAGAAAAACTGTTTTTT. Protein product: CASSGITGNGKEKLFF. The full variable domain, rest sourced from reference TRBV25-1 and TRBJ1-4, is EADIYQTPRYLVIGTGKKITLECSQTMGHDKMYWYQQDPGMELHLIHYSYGVNSTEKGDLSSESTVSRIRTEHFPLTLESARPSHTSQYLCASSGITGNGKEKLFFGSGTQLSVL.

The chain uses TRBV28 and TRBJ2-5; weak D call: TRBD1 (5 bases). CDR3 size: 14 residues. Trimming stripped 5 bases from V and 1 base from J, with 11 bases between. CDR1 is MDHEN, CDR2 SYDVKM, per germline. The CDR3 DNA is TGTGCCAGCAGTGCGCTAGGGGCCCAAGAGACCCAGTACTTC. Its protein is CASSALGAQETQYF.

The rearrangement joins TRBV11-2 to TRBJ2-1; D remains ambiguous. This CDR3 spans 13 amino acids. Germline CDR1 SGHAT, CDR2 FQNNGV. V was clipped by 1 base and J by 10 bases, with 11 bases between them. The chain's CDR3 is CASSLVGYVEQFF. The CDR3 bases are TGTGCCAGCAGCTTAGTTGGGTATGTGGAGCAGTTCTTC.

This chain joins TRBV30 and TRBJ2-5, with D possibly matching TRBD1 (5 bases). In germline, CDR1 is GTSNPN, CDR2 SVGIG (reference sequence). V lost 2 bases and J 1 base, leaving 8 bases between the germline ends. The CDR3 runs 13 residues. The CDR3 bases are TGTGCCTGGAGTCGAGACAGCCAAGAGACCCAGTACTTC. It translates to CAWSRDSQETQYF.

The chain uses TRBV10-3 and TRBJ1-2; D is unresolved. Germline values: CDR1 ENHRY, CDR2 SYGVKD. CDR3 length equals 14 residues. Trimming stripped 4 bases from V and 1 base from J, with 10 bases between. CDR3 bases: TGTGCCATCAGTGGTCACACCGATAACTATGGCTACACCTTC. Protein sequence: CAISGHTDNYGYTF.

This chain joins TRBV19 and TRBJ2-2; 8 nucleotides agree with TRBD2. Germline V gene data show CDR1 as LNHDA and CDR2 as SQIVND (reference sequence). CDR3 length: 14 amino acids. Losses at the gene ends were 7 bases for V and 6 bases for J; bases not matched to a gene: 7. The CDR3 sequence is CASKREPPAGELFF. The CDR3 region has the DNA TGTGCCAGTAAGCGGGAGCCCCCGGCCGGGGAGCTGTTTTTT.

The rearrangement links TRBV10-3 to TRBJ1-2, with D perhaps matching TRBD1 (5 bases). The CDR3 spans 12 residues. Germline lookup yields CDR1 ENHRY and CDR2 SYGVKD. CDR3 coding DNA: TGTGCACACGCCAGGGACCTCTATGGCTACACCTTC. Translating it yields CAHARDLYGYTF.

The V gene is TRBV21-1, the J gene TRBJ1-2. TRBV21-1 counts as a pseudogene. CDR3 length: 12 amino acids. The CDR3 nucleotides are TGTGCCAGCAGCAAGGGGATCTATGGCTACACCTTC. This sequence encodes CASSKGIYGYTF.

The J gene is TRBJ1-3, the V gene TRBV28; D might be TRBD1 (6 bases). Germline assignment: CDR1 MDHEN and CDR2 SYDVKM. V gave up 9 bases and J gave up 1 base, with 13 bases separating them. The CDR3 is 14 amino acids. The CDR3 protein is CASEGGTSGNTIYF. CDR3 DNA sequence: TGTGCCAGTGAGGGGGGAACGTCTGGAAACACCATATATTTT.

The CDR3 protein is CAISERLAGGDTQYF. The CDR3 bases are TGTGCCATCAGTGAGCGGCTAGCGGGAGGGGATACGCAGTATTTT. The V gene is TRBV10-3, the J gene TRBJ2-3; TRBD2 matches at 12 bases. The CDR3 spans 15 residues. Germline CDR1 and CDR2: ENHRY and SYGVKD. Trimming took 2 bases from V and 6 from J; bases not matched to a gene: 3.

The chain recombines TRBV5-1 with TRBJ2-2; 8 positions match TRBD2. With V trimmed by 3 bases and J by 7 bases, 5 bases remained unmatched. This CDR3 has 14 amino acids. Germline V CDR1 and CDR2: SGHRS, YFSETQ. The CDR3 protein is CASSSGLANGELFF. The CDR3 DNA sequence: TGCGCCAGCAGCTCCGGACTAGCCAACGGGGAGCTGTTTTTT.

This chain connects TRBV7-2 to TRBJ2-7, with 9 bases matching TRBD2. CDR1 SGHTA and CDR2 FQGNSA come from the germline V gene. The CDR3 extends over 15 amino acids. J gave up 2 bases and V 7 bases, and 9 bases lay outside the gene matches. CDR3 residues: CASNTQAGGTYEQYF. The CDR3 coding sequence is TGTGCCAGCAACACCCAGGCGGGAGGGACCTACGAGCAGTACTTC.

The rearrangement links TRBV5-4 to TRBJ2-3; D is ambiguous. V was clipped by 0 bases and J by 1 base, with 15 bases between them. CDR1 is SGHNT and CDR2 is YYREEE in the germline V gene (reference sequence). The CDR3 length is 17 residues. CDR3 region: CASSLGADLLGTDTQYF. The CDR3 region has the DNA TGTGCCAGCAGCTTGGGCGCGGACCTACTGGGCACAGATACGCAGTATTTT.

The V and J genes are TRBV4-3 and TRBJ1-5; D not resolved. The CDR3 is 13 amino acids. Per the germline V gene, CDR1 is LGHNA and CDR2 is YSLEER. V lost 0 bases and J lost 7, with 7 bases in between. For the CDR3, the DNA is TGCGCCAGCAGCCAAGATCCCAGCCAGCCCCAGCATTTT. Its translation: CASSQDPSQPQHF.

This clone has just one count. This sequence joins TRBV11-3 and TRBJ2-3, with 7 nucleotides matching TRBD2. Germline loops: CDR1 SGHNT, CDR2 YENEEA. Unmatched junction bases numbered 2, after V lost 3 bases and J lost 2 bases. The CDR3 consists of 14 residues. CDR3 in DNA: TGTGCCAGCAGCTTTGCGGGAGACACAGATACGCAGTATTTT. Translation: CASSFAGDTDTQYF.

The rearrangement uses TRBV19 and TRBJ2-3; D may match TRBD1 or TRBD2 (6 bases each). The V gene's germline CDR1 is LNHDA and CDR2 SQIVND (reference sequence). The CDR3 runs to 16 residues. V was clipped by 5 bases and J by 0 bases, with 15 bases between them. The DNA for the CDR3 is TGTGCCAGTAGTGTCACAGGGACTGTTAGCACAGATACGCAGTATTTT. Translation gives CASSVTGTVSTDTQYF.